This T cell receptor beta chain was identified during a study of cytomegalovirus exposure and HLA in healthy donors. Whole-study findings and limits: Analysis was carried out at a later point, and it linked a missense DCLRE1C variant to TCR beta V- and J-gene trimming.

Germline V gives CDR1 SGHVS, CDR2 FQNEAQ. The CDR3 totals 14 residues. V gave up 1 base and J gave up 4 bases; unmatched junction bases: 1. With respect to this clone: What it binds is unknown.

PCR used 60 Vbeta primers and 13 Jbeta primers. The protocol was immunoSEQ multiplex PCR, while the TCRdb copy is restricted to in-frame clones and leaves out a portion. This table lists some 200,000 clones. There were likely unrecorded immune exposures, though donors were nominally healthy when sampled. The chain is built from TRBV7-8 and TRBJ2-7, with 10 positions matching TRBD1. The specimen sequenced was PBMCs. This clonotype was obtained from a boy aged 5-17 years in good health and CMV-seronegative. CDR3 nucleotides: TGTGCCAGCAGCTTAGGGGACAGGGGTTACGAGCAGTACTTC. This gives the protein CASSLGDRGYEQYF.